Listed below are T cell receptor beta chains from one sample, sequenced in a study of T cell responses to AZD1222 COVID-19 vaccine. Data came from immunoSEQ multiplex PCR; TCRdb stores just in-frame clones and leaves some out. This table has about 150,000 clones, approximately 87% appearing once. The sequencing used peripheral blood, collected 28 days after the second AZD1222 dose. The receptors stem from an adult who received the AZD1222 COVID-19 vaccine. The CDR3 runs from the conserved cysteine through the conserved F or W. Size values are once, few and many counts, or a class for expanded clones, and some rows have none.

TRBV11-3 . CASSSPLSSYNEQFF
TRBV18 . CASSPKGSVSYEQYF
TRBV5-6 few CASSPPGTGLDYGYTF
TRBV7-3 . CASSLGLAASTDTQYF
TRBV5-1 once CASSFFQGNYEQYF
TRBV6-5 . CASNRLTSANTEAFF
TRBV11-3 . CASSPSGSTGTEAFF
TRBV28 . CASSLFGGQAREQYF
TRBV7-9 . CASTHGSGNTIYF
TRBV30 . CAWSSGSRTDTQYF
TRBV28 . CASSLSLQYEQYF
TRBV28 . CASSFTTRRSTDTQYF
TRBV29-1 . CSVPWGGATEAFF
TRBV19 many CASCFLGGPQHF
TRBV19 . CASTPGTGRSGELFF
TRBV6-2/TRBV6-3 . CASSYSGEGLGNTIYF
TRBV28 . CASSPMEGIYEQYF
TRBV7-2 . CASSSDGQGGYTF
TRBV9 . CASSVGVSTAGNTIYF
TRBV4-1 . CASSQGGTVRDTEAFF
TRBV3-1/TRBV3-2 once CASSQRRGTSGRGTYNEQFF
TRBV4-3 . CASSHLSSYNEQFF
TRBV6-2/TRBV6-3 . CASSPPGVLEAFF
TRBV7-9 . CAVLGEGSWANVLTF